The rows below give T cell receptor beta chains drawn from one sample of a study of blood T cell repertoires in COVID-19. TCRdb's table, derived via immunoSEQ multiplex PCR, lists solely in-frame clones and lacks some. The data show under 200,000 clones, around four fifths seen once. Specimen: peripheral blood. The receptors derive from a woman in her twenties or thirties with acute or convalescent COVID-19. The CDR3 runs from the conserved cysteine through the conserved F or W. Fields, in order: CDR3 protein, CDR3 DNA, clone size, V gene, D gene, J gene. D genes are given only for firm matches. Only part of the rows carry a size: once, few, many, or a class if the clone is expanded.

CASSYRGHGPTNTETFF,TGTGCCAGCAGTTACCGGGGACACGGCCCTACGAACACTGAAACTTTCTTT,.,TRBV6-2/TRBV6-3,.,TRBJ1-1
CSVGVAGFQETQYF,TGCAGCGTTGGTGTAGCGGGTTTCCAAGAGACCCAGTACTTC,.,TRBV29-1,TRBD2,TRBJ2-5
CASSWEQGGSQETQYF,TGCGCCAGCAGCTGGGAACAGGGTGGAAGCCAAGAGACCCAGTACTTC,.,TRBV5-1,.,TRBJ2-5
CASRGDRAENSPLHF,TGTGCCAGTAGGGGGGACAGGGCTGAGAATTCACCCCTCCACTTT,.,TRBV19,TRBD1,TRBJ1-6
CASSSAGTIASSPLHF,TGTGCCAGCAGTTCCGCCGGGACAATTGCGAGTTCACCCCTCCACTTT,.,TRBV27,.,TRBJ1-6
CASSYIQGAKYGYTF,TGTGCCAGCAGTTACATACAGGGGGCAAAGTATGGCTACACCTTC,.,TRBV6-5,TRBD1,TRBJ1-2
CASSYRTSGGDEQFF,TGTGCCAGCAGCTACCGGACTAGCGGGGGGGATGAGCAGTTCTTC,.,TRBV4-2,TRBD2,TRBJ2-1
CASKAEGFTEAFF,TGTGCCTCCAAAGCAGAGGGATTCACTGAAGCTTTCTTT,.,TRBV30,.,TRBJ1-1
CASAPRVHEKLFF,TGTGCCAGCGCCCCTCGGGTGCATGAAAAACTGTTTTTT,.,TRBV2,.,TRBJ1-4
CASSYMSYNEQFF,TGTGCCAGCAGTTATATGTCCTACAATGAGCAGTTCTTC,.,TRBV6-2/TRBV6-3,.,TRBJ2-1
CASSQGTSGGAAVRDTQYF,TGTGCCAGCAGCCAAGGGACTAGCGGGGGGGCCGCGGTCAGAGATACGCAGTATTTT,.,TRBV4-2,TRBD2,TRBJ2-3
CASSTRQGTNEKLFF,TGTGCCAGCAGCACCAGACAGGGAACTAATGAAAAACTGTTTTTT,few,TRBV3-1/TRBV3-2,TRBD1,TRBJ1-4
CASQNLAGGNYEQYF,TGTGCCAGCCAGAACCTCGCGGGAGGGAACTACGAGCAGTACTTC,few,TRBV2,TRBD2,TRBJ2-7
CASSRTAGTNEKLFF,TGTGCCAGCAGCCGGACCGCAGGGACTAATGAAAAACTGTTTTTT,.,TRBV7-6,.,TRBJ1-4
CASSYSEYNYGYTF,TGTGCCAGCAGTTACAGCGAGTATAACTATGGCTACACCTTC,.,TRBV6-2/TRBV6-3,.,TRBJ1-2
CASSPTGNGYTF,TGTGCCAGCTCACCGACAGGGAATGGCTACACCTTC,.,TRBV18,TRBD1,TRBJ1-2
CATSRTGATTNEKLFF,TGTGCCACCAGCAGGACAGGGGCAACAACTAATGAAAAACTGTTTTTT,.,TRBV15,TRBD1,TRBJ1-4
CASSIEGVNGYTF,TGTGCCAGTAGTATTGAGGGGGTTAATGGCTACACCTTC,few,TRBV19,.,TRBJ1-2
CAIGDRTSSSEQYF,TGTGCCATTGGCGACAGGACAAGTAGTTCCGAGCAGTACTTC,.,TRBV10-3,.,TRBJ2-7
CASSSQGGGTEKLFF,TGTGCCAGCAGTTCACAGGGAGGGGGAACTGAAAAACTGTTTTTT,.,TRBV2,.,TRBJ1-4
CASSLGSSGYQETQYF,TGCGCCAGCAGCTTGGGGTCTAGCGGATACCAAGAGACCCAGTACTTC,.,TRBV5-1,TRBD2,TRBJ2-5
CASSPRDRVVRTEAFF,TGTGCCAGCAGCCCACGGGACAGGGTTGTTCGGACTGAAGCTTTCTTT,.,TRBV7-8,TRBD1,TRBJ1-1
CASSPYGTSGYNEQFF,TGTGCCAGCAGCCCCTACGGGACTAGCGGTTACAATGAGCAGTTCTTC,.,TRBV3-1/TRBV3-2,TRBD2,TRBJ2-1
CASSLAGVEKLFF,TGTGCCAGCAGCTTAGCAGGGGTCGAAAAACTGTTTTTT,.,TRBV11-2,.,TRBJ1-4
CASSLLPDISAKNIQYF,TGTGCCAGCAGTTTACTCCCCGACATCTCAGCCAAAAACATTCAGTACTTC,.,TRBV27,.,TRBJ2-4
CASSLFQEKLLGNTIYF,TGTGCCAGCAGTTTATTTCAGGAAAAGCTTCTGGGAAACACCATATATTTT,once,TRBV28,.,TRBJ1-3
CASSRGQGAYGYTF,TGTGCCAGCAGCCGAGGACAGGGCGCCTATGGCTACACCTTC,.,TRBV3-1/TRBV3-2,TRBD1,TRBJ1-2
CASSYGGTNTEAFF,TGTGCCAGCAGTTACGGAGGGACGAACACTGAAGCTTTCTTT,.,TRBV6-6,.,TRBJ1-1
CASNTGPLLAKLFF,TGTGCCAGCAACACAGGGCCCCTCTTGGCGAAACTGTTTTTT,once,TRBV28,.,TRBJ1-4
CASSHPGVEGLGGYTF,TGTGCCAGCAGCCACCCCGGGGTGGAGGGATTGGGCGGCTACACCTTC,.,TRBV3-1/TRBV3-2,.,TRBJ1-2
CASKGTGGEKLFF,TGTGCCAGCAAGGGGACAGGGGGCGAAAAACTGTTTTTT,.,TRBV2,TRBD1,TRBJ1-4
CASSRSGGIYNEQFF,TGTGCCAGCAGCCGTAGCGGGGGAATTTACAATGAGCAGTTCTTC,.,TRBV7-2,TRBD2,TRBJ2-1
CASSSPYEPDRGYTF,TGTGCCAGCAGCTCCCCTTACGAGCCTGATCGTGGCTACACCTTC,.,TRBV7-8,.,TRBJ1-2
CASSLGDSNTGELFF,TGTGCCAGCAGCTTGGGTGACTCGAACACCGGGGAGCTGTTTTTT,.,TRBV5-8,.,TRBJ2-2
CASSGKGQDNTGELFF,TGTGCCAGCAGCGGCAAGGGACAGGATAACACCGGGGAGCTGTTTTTT,once,TRBV9,TRBD1,TRBJ2-2
CASSRGPSRYQPQHF,TGTGCCAGCAGCAGGGGCCCTTCTCGATATCAGCCCCAGCATTTT,.,TRBV6-2/TRBV6-3,.,TRBJ1-5
CASSQEEWKGYGNTIYF,TGTGCCAGCAGCCAAGAAGAGTGGAAGGGGTACGGAAACACCATATATTTT,.,TRBV14,.,TRBJ1-3
CASSYYSSNQPQHF,TGTGCCAGCAGCTATTACAGTAGCAATCAGCCCCAGCATTTT,.,TRBV28,.,TRBJ1-5
CASSQDLAGSSYNEQFF,TGTGCCAGCAGCCAAGATTTGGCGGGGAGCTCCTACAATGAGCAGTTCTTC,.,TRBV4-2,.,TRBJ2-1
CASKTRTSQRTGELFF,TGCGCCAGCAAGACCCGGACTTCTCAGAGAACCGGGGAGCTGTTTTTT,.,TRBV5-1,.,TRBJ2-2
CASSYSGGKPQHF,TGTGCCAGCAGTTACTCCGGGGGAAAGCCCCAGCATTTT,.,TRBV6-5,.,TRBJ1-5
CASSPYLSGLYEQYF,TGTGCCAGCTCACCATATCTATCAGGGCTCTACGAGCAGTACTTC,.,TRBV18,.,TRBJ2-7
CASSQDAAGGPDTQYF,TGTGCCAGCAGCCAAGATGCAGCGGGGGGCCCCGATACGCAGTATTTT,.,TRBV4-2,TRBD2,TRBJ2-3
CASSQDDRVNQPQHF,TGCGCCAGCAGCCAGGATGACAGAGTCAATCAGCCCCAGCATTTT,.,TRBV4-1,.,TRBJ1-5
CASITGIRSHEQYF,TGTGCCAGCATCACGGGTATAAGATCCCACGAGCAGTACTTC,.,TRBV28,.,TRBJ2-7
CASSFRGGNEQYF,TGTGCCAGCAGCTTTAGGGGGGGGAACGAGCAGTACTTC,.,TRBV7-2,.,TRBJ2-7
CASSSGSDETQYF,TGCGCCAGTTCTAGCGGGAGCGACGAGACCCAGTACTTC,.,TRBV10-1,TRBD2,TRBJ2-5
CASSQKIRTRYSNQPQHF,TGCGCCAGCAGTCAAAAGATCCGGACAAGATATAGCAATCAGCCCCAGCATTTT,.,TRBV23-1,.,TRBJ1-5